These 6 T cell receptor beta chains were all obtained from the same sample, sequenced in a study of identifying expanded T cells in peripheral blood. Assay: immunoSEQ multiplex PCR; the TCRdb copy retains only in-frame clones and omits some. The sample gives about 110,000 clones, roughly 90% of which show up once; 6.5% to 9% is in the top ten. The sample taken for sequencing was blood. All receptors derive from a person aged 18-70 years in good health.

J is TRBJ2-1 and V is TRBV5-1; perhaps D is TRBD1 or TRBD2 (5 bases each). Germline V CDR1 and CDR2: SGHRS, YFSETQ. Trimming shortened V by 6 bases and J by 3 bases, and 13 bases separated the two germline ends. There are 14 residues in the CDR3. The CDR3: CASKPGPNYNEQFF. In nucleotides, the CDR3 is TGCGCCAGCAAACCGGGACCAAACTACAATGAGCAGTTCTTC.

J is TRBJ1-1 and V is TRBV27, with a possible D match to TRBD1 (5 bases). The CDR3 consists of 15 residues. The germline V and J ends were trimmed by 6 bases and 3 bases, with 17 bases remaining between them. Per the germline V gene, CDR1 is MNHEY and CDR2 is SMNVEV (reference sequence). The DNA of the CDR3 is TGTGCCAGCAGGCCGGGCGTCGGGGCGGACACTGAAGCTTTCTTT. Protein product: CASRPGVGADTEAFF.

The sample holds one count of this clone. This chain joins TRBV5-1 and TRBJ1-1; D is unclear. CDR1 and CDR2 from the germline V gene are SGHRS and YFSETQ. The CDR3 consists of 13 residues. Trimming cost V 5 bases and J 5 bases, with 13 bases left between them. The CDR3 coding sequence is TGCGCCAGCAGAGAGGAAGCGCAGACTGAAGCTTTCTTT. This gives the protein CASREEAQTEAFF.

V usage is TRBV7-2 and J usage is TRBJ2-7, with D possibly being TRBD2 (6 bases). This CDR3 is built from 16 residues. Per the germline V gene, CDR1 is SGHTA and CDR2 is FQGNSA. Trimming removed 4 bases from V and 5 bases from J, with 21 bases in between. CDR3 in amino acids: CASSSRGVNGRDEQYF. In DNA, the CDR3 is TGTGCCAGCAGCTCCCGCGGGGTAAACGGGCGGGACGAGCAGTACTTC.

The chain has TRBV7-9 and TRBJ2-1; 10 bases are a match to TRBD2. This CDR3 spans 16 amino acids. Germline V gives CDR1 SEHNR, CDR2 FQNEAQ (reference sequence). V was pared by 7 bases and J by 6 bases, with 12 bases of the junction left unmatched. CDR3 sequence: CASTAPGLASTNEQFF. CDR3 nucleotide sequence: TGTGCCAGCACCGCTCCGGGACTAGCGTCGACCAATGAGCAGTTCTTC.

This clone appeared a few times. V gene TRBV7-9 combines with J gene TRBJ1-2; D is possibly TRBD1 (5 bases). The CDR3 sequence is 14 residues long. Germline CDR1 SEHNR, CDR2 FQNEAQ (reference sequence). The V end lost 7 bases, the J end lost 4 bases, and 16 bases lay between the germline ends. CDR3 residues: CASTPDGTFYGYTF. The CDR3 DNA reads as TGTGCCAGCACCCCGGACGGGACGTTCTATGGCTACACCTTC.